The following is a TCR beta chain sequence with its context. The sample originates from a study of CD8+ T cells in alopecia areata. The CDR3 contains 13 residues. V was clipped by 0 bases and J by 12 bases, with 14 bases between them. Germline values: CDR1 MGHRA, CDR2 YSYEKL. Reverse transcribed after extraction, RNA yielded cDNA as the sequencing template. Libraries were prepared by immunoSEQ multiplex PCR; TCRdb keeps only in-frame clonotypes and omits some of them. The sample has 150,000 to 200,000 clones, around 50% seen once. The receptor was derived from a human donor with alopecia areata. The V gene is TRBV4-1, the J gene TRBJ1-1; unclear D gene. The sequencing used CD4+ T cells sorted from blood, collected at week 0. The CDR3 sequence: CASSQDPKFQTFF. Written as DNA, the CDR3 is TGCGCCAGCAGCCAAGATCCGAAGTTCCAGACTTTCTTT.